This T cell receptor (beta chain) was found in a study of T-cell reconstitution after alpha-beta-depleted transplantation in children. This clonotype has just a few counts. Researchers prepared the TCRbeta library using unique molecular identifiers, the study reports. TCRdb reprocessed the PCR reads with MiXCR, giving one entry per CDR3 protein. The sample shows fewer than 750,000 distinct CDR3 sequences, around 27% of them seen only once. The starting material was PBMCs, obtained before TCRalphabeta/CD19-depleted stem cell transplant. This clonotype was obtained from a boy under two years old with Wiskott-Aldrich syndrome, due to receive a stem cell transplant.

CDR3 protein: CASSPGGVGVWAFF. Here the CDR3 DNA reads TGTGCCAGCAGCCCAGGCGGGGTTGGGGTATGGGCTTTCTTT. V usage is TRBV11-2 and J usage is TRBJ1-1; no definite D call. This CDR3 has 14 amino acids. In germline, CDR1 is SGHAT, CDR2 FQNNGV. Trimming removed 5 bases from V and 11 bases from J, with 21 bases in between.